This passage covers 31 T cell receptor beta chains from one sample sequenced in a study of blood T cell repertoires in COVID-19. The protocol was immunoSEQ multiplex PCR, while the TCRdb copy is restricted to in-frame clones and leaves out a portion. The sample lists some 270,000 clones, approximately 89% occurring once. The sequencing sample was made of PBMCs or T cells enriched from blood (not recorded which). The receptors were sampled from a woman in her forties who had been exposed to COVID-19.

This chain connects TRBV7-9 to TRBJ1-3, with D perhaps matching TRBD1 (6 bases). Trimming stripped 5 bases from V and 4 bases from J, with 12 bases between. Germline lookup yields CDR1 SEHNR and CDR2 FQNEAQ (reference sequence). The CDR3 has 14 residues. This CDR3 reads CASSPDRSGNTIYF. CDR3 coding DNA: TGTGCCAGCAGCCCGGACAGATCAGGAAACACCATATATTTT.

CDR3 region: CATSLAGANVLTF. CDR3 sequence (DNA): TGTGCCACCTCCCTAGCTGGGGCCAACGTCCTGACTTTC. The J gene is TRBJ2-6, the V gene TRBV19; no clear D. Germline V gene data show CDR1 as LNHDA and CDR2 as SQIVND (reference sequence). V lost 10 bases and J 2 bases, leaving 9 bases between the germline ends. The CDR3 covers 13 residues.

The chain employs TRBV24-1 and TRBJ1-4, with D possibly matching TRBD1 (6 bases). Trimming cost V 1 base and J 0 bases, with 11 bases left between them. Germline CDR1 and CDR2: KGHDR and SFDVKD. The CDR3 contains 17 residues. The CDR3 coding sequence is TGTGCCACCAGTGATTTCGGACAGTTTGCAACTAATGAAAAACTGTTTTTT. This encodes CATSDFGQFATNEKLFF.

Points on this clone: Other DNA sequences in the same sample also yield this CDR3. The V call is TRBV5-4, the J call TRBJ2-6; D gene ambiguous. Germline-derived CDR1 and CDR2 are SGHNT and YYREEE (reference sequence). The CDR3 totals 15 residues. V shed 0 bases and J shed 1 base, with 5 bases lying between them. Here the CDR3 reads CASSLVGSGANVLTF. The CDR3 nucleotides are TGTGCCAGCAGCTTGGTCGGGTCTGGGGCCAACGTCCTGACTTTC.

The chain has TRBV18 and TRBJ1-1; D gene ambiguous. Germline-derived CDR1 and CDR2 are KGHSH and LQKENI. Trimming left V 3 bases short and J 4 bases short, with 9 bases between. This CDR3 spans 13 amino acids. The CDR3 loop reads CASSPYFSTEAFF. The CDR3 region has the DNA TGTGCCAGCTCACCCTACTTTTCCACTGAAGCTTTCTTT.

The chain uses TRBV30 and TRBJ2-2; D possibly corresponds to TRBD2 (5 bases). Trimming removed 3 bases at V and 0 bases at J, with 14 bases between. Per the germline V gene, CDR1 is GTSNPN and CDR2 is SVGIG (reference sequence). This CDR3 has 16 residues. The CDR3: CAWRSLAGANTGELFF. The CDR3 nucleotides are TGTGCCTGGAGGTCTTTGGCGGGTGCGAACACCGGGGAGCTGTTTTTT.

The chain is built from TRBV11-2 and TRBJ2-7; possibly TRBD1 for D (6 bases). This CDR3 is built from 16 residues. Trimming took off 5 bases at V and 0 bases at J, with 17 bases between the two ends. Germline V gene sequence: CDR1 SGHAT, CDR2 FQNNGV. In nucleotides, the CDR3 is TGTGCCAGCAGCGTTCGTCTACAGGGATTCTCCTACGAGCAGTACTTC. Translation: CASSVRLQGFSYEQYF.

The chain uses TRBV16 and TRBJ2-7; D possibly corresponds to TRBD1 (5 bases). The CDR3 has 14 amino acids. The germline V gene has CDR1 KGHSY and CDR2 FQNENV. Between the trimmed V and J ends, which lost 4 bases and 1 base, there was a span of 11 bases. The CDR3: CASSRQGSSYEQYF. In DNA, the CDR3 is TGTGCCAGCAGCCGCCAGGGTAGTTCCTACGAGCAGTACTTC.

A single count supports this clone. The chain uses TRBV9 and TRBJ2-1, with TRBD2 identical over 15 bases. With 3 bases clipped from V and 7 bases from J, the junction kept 2 bases outside the gene matches. In germline, CDR1 is SGDLS, CDR2 YYNGEE. This CDR3 region has 15 residues. CDR3 in DNA: TGTGCCAGCAGCGACGGGACTAGCGGGAGGAATGAGCAGTTCTTC. Its translation: CASSDGTSGRNEQFF.

This chain connects TRBV21-1 to TRBJ2-7; the D call of TRBD1 is as the table states it, not checked on the DNA. TRBV21-1 is described as a pseudogene. The CDR3 spans 16 residues. The CDR3 sequence: CASSLRQEEDSYEQYF. The CDR3 nucleotides read TGTGCCAGCAGCCTAAGACAGGAGGAGGACTCCTACGAGCAGTACTTC.

The chain employs TRBV27 and TRBJ2-1, with D maybe TRBD2 (6 bases). V was trimmed by 4 bases and J by 0 bases, leaving 13 bases between them. The CDR3 has 16 residues. Germline values: CDR1 MNHEY, CDR2 SMNVEV (reference sequence). This chain's CDR3 is CASSSFGGRSYNEQFF. The CDR3 DNA reads TGTGCCAGCAGTTCATTCGGGGGACGCTCCTACAATGAGCAGTTCTTC.

The genes are TRBV7-6 and TRBJ2-3, with 7 bases identical to TRBD2. CDR1 is SGHVS and CDR2 is FNYEAQ in the germline V gene. With V trimmed by 2 bases and J by 3 bases, 8 bases remained unmatched. The CDR3 covers 16 residues. The chain's CDR3 is CASSLFGGSRTDTQYF. The CDR3 coding sequence is TGTGCCAGCAGCTTATTCGGCGGGAGCAGAACAGATACGCAGTATTTT.

The gene calls are TRBV6-2 or TRBV6-3 and TRBJ1-1, with a weak D call TRBD1 (5 bases). There are 15 residues in the CDR3. CDR1 and CDR2 (germline): MNHEY, SVGEGT. Trimming removed 6 bases at V and 4 bases at J, with 18 bases between. CDR3 protein: CASSPAAGRATEAFF. CDR3 bases: TGTGCCAGCAGCCCCGCAGCCGGCAGGGCCACTGAAGCTTTCTTT.

The chain couples TRBV27 to TRBJ2-1; TRBD2 is a possible D gene (6 bases). V was clipped by 5 bases and J by 8 bases, with 16 bases between them. Germline lookup yields CDR1 MNHEY and CDR2 SMNVEV (reference sequence). The CDR3 runs to 14 residues. CDR3 region: CASSVEGEDDEQFF. In DNA form, the CDR3 reads TGTGCCAGCAGTGTGGAAGGGGAGGACGATGAGCAGTTCTTC.

The chain uses TRBV5-4 and TRBJ2-5; 8 nucleotides align to TRBD1. J lost 1 base, V lost 4 bases, and 3 bases had no gene match. The length of the CDR3 is 14 residues. The germline CDR1 and CDR2 sequences are SGHNT and YYREEE (reference sequence). CDR3 nucleotide sequence: TGTGCCAGCAGCCACGGACAGGGCCAAGAGACCCAGTACTTC. Amino acid sequence: CASSHGQGQETQYF.

J is TRBJ2-1 and V is TRBV6-2 or TRBV6-3; 7 nucleotides match TRBD2. The CDR3 is 15 residues long. V lost 3 bases and J lost 4; bases outside the gene matches: 6. CDR1 is MNHEY, CDR2 SVGEGT, per germline. In nucleotides, the CDR3 is TGTGCCAGCAGTTATACGGGGGGTTCATACAATGAGCAGTTCTTC. Its protein is CASSYTGGSYNEQFF.

This clone has more than one count but fewer than ten. The chain employs TRBV28 and TRBJ1-5; 8 bases are a match to TRBD1. V trimming: 2 bases; J trimming: 5 bases; junction bases outside the gene matches: 8. Germline V lookup: CDR1 MDHEN, CDR2 SYDVKM. The CDR3 runs to 16 residues. DNA of the CDR3: TGTGCCAGCAGTTTACGCCTCAGGGGGCGGGATCAGCCCCAGCATTTT. Translation: CASSLRLRGRDQPQHF.

The V call is TRBV12-3 or TRBV12-4, the J call TRBJ1-2; unclear D gene. The V end was cut by 6 bases, the J end by 8 bases, with 13 bases between. CDR3 size: 12 residues. CDR3 protein: CASRLGPGGYTF. CDR3 coding DNA: TGTGCCAGCAGGCTCGGCCCGGGGGGCTACACCTTC.

V gene TRBV9 combines with J gene TRBJ1-1, with TRBD1 matching 8 bases. Germline CDR1 is SGDLS and CDR2 is YYNGEE. The V segment lost 0 bases and the J segment 6 bases; nucleotides outside the gene matches: 1. The CDR3 is 13 amino acids. This chain's CDR3 is CASSVAGGAEAFF. The CDR3 bases are TGTGCCAGCAGCGTAGCAGGGGGCGCTGAAGCTTTCTTT.

The chain links TRBV6-2 or TRBV6-3 to TRBJ2-1; 9 bases align to TRBD2. The CDR3 has 17 amino acids. Trimming removed 5 bases from V and 4 bases from J; junction bases left unmatched: 12. Germline V gene lookup returns CDR1 MNHEY and CDR2 SVGEGT. The CDR3 loop is CASSRLRREGLYNEQFF. CDR3 sequence (DNA): TGTGCCAGCAGTAGGTTACGGCGGGAGGGTCTATACAATGAGCAGTTCTTC.

This clone is a singleton in its sample. The J gene is TRBJ1-5, the V gene TRBV4-3, with a weak D call TRBD1 (5 bases). The CDR3 extends over 16 amino acids. Between the trimmed V and J ends, which lost 0 bases and 7 bases, there was a span of 16 bases. Germline CDR1 LGHNA, CDR2 YSLEER. The CDR3, as DNA: TGCGCCAGCAGCCAAGACACCCCCGGGGGGAGCCAGCCCCAGCATTTT. Its translation is CASSQDTPGGSQPQHF.

The chain links TRBV5-6 to TRBJ1-1; the D gene is possibly TRBD1 (5 bases). Germline V gene data show CDR1 as SGHDT and CDR2 as YYEEEE. Between the trimmed V and J ends, which lost 1 base and 5 bases, there was a span of 12 bases. This CDR3 region has 14 residues. DNA of the CDR3: TGTGCCAGCAGCTTGTGGGGGGAGTTAACTGAAGCTTTCTTT. Translation: CASSLWGELTEAFF.

The chain recombines TRBV9 with TRBJ1-5; unclear D gene. Germline V gene data show CDR1 as SGDLS and CDR2 as YYNGEE. Trimming cost V 0 bases and J 3 bases, with 13 bases left between them. The length of the CDR3 is 16 residues. CDR3 sequence (DNA): TGTGCCAGCAGCGTAGGGCCCGCGGTCGACAATCAGCCCCAGCATTTT. Protein product: CASSVGPAVDNQPQHF.

J is TRBJ1-1 and V is TRBV7-9; no definite D call. The germline CDR1 and CDR2 sequences are SEHNR and FQNEAQ (reference sequence). Deletions cut 2 bases from V and 1 base from J, with 11 bases between. This CDR3 has 15 amino acids. The chain's CDR3 is CASSLLGRENTEAFF. Here the CDR3 DNA reads TGTGCCAGCAGCTTATTGGGCAGAGAGAACACTGAAGCTTTCTTT. Full variable domain (outside the CDR3, taken from reference TRBV7-9 and TRBJ1-1): DTGVSQNPRHKITKRGQNVTFRCDPISEHNRLYWYRQTLGQGPEFLTYFQNEAQLEKSRLLSDRFSAERPKGSFSTLEIQRTEQGDSAMYLCASSLLGRENTEAFFGQGTRLTVV.

The chain recombines TRBV28 with TRBJ2-5; 10 nucleotides line up with TRBD1. The germline gives CDR1 MDHEN, CDR2 SYDVKM. The junction had 3 bases not matched to a gene; V was cut back by 4 bases and J by 4 bases. The CDR3 extends over 14 amino acids. The CDR3 is CASSSGTGAETQYF. The CDR3 DNA follows: TGTGCCAGCAGTTCCGGGACAGGGGCAGAGACCCAGTACTTC.

DNA for the CDR3: TGTGCCAGCAGCTTGTCCGCCAGGGGGCTGTCTGGGGCCAACGTCCTGACTTTC. Translation gives CASSLSARGLSGANVLTF. The chain joins TRBV5-6 to TRBJ2-6; 8 bases fit TRBD1. Trimming cost V 1 base and J 1 base; bases outside gene matches: 7. The germline V gene encodes CDR1 SGHDT and CDR2 YYEEEE. The CDR3 is made up of 18 amino acids.

This clone was observed a single time. The chain couples TRBV30 to TRBJ1-3, with a tentative D call TRBD1 (5 bases). V dropped 2 bases and J dropped 7 bases, with 18 bases sitting between them. CDR1 and CDR2 from the germline V gene are GTSNPN and SVGIG (reference sequence). The CDR3 is 15 residues long. The CDR3 sequence is CAWSTLTVGGNTIYF. Here the CDR3 DNA reads TGTGCCTGGAGTACGTTGACAGTCGGAGGGAACACCATATATTTT.

This chain uses TRBV28 with TRBJ1-4; D gene uncertain. Trimming removed 2 bases at V and 8 bases at J, with 9 bases between. The CDR3 totals 13 residues. CDR1 and CDR2 (germline): MDHEN, SYDVKM. CDR3 in DNA: TGTGCCAGCAGTTTAGCAGGCAACGAAAAACTGTTTTTT. It codes for CASSLAGNEKLFF.

The rearrangement links TRBV6-1 to TRBJ2-7, with 7 nucleotides matching TRBD1. The CDR3 sequence is 15 residues long. Per the germline V gene, CDR1 is MNHNS and CDR2 is SASEGT. V lost 2 bases and J lost 2; bases outside the gene matches: 6. The CDR3 DNA is TGTGCCAGCAGTGAAAGGGACAGAACTACCTACGAGCAGTACGTC. Translated, it gives CASSERDRTTYEQYV.

This clone has a single count. The gene calls are TRBV7-2 and TRBJ2-3; D may be TRBD2 (5 bases). The germline V and J ends were trimmed by 5 bases and 0 bases, with 12 bases remaining between them. The CDR3 length is 15 residues. Germline assignment: CDR1 SGHTA and CDR2 FQGNSA. The CDR3 nucleotides are TGTGCCAGCAGCCCACCCGGGGTTAGCACAGATACGCAGTATTTT. It yields the protein CASSPPGVSTDTQYF.

The chain combines TRBV10-3 with TRBJ2-7, with 8 bases identical to TRBD2. CDR1 ENHRY and CDR2 SYGVKD come from the germline V gene. The CDR3 loop spans 15 amino acids. Unmatched junction bases numbered 5, after V lost 3 bases and J lost 1 base. The DNA of the CDR3 is TGTGCCATCAGTGAAGGGCGGGGGGATTCCTACGAGCAGTACTTC. It codes for CAISEGRGDSYEQYF.